These 8 T cell receptor beta chains were sequenced from one sample in a study of T cell responses to AZD1222 COVID-19 vaccine. Repertoires were generated with immunoSEQ multiplex PCR, while TCRdb's copy carries only in-frame clones and drops some. This table holds over 100,000 clones, approximately 93% found once. The sequences come from peripheral blood, collected on day 0 of AZD1222 vaccination. The receptors originated from an adult in good health.

This clone was detected a few times. This chain links TRBV7-2 with TRBJ1-1; 9 nucleotides agree with TRBD1. The trim removed 2 bases at V and 9 bases at J, leaving 10 bases unmatched. The CDR3 consists of 15 residues. Germline CDR1 SGHTA, CDR2 FQGNSA. The CDR3 here is CASSLSPGQGSKAFF. The CDR3 coding sequence is TGTGCCAGCAGCTTATCTCCGGGACAGGGTTCTAAAGCTTTCTTT.

V usage is TRBV11-2 and J usage is TRBJ2-5; a weak D match, TRBD1 (5 bases). The CDR3 totals 13 residues. The germline CDR1 and CDR2 sequences are SGHAT and FQNNGV. Trimming removed 1 base from V and 4 bases from J, with 7 bases in between. The CDR3 is CASSLGGAETQYF. CDR3 coding DNA: TGTGCCAGCAGCTTAGGTGGGGCAGAGACCCAGTACTTC.

This clone showed up just once. The V gene is TRBV10-1, the J gene TRBJ2-7; 7 bases are shared with TRBD1. V dropped 3 bases and J dropped 3; count of bases not matched to a gene: 5. Germline CDR1 reads WNHNN; CDR2 reads SYGVQD (reference sequence). There are 14 residues in the CDR3. The CDR3 DNA follows: TGCGCCAGCAGTGACCCGACAGGGTTCTACGAGCAGTACTTC. Its protein product is CASSDPTGFYEQYF.

The chain couples TRBV5-4 to TRBJ1-2; TRBD1 might be the D (5 bases). The CDR3 has 16 residues. The germline gives CDR1 SGHNT, CDR2 YYREEE (reference sequence). With 3 bases removed from V and 1 base from J, the gap between germline ends came to 16 bases. The CDR3 reads CASSSTGGTGNYGYTF. The CDR3 region has the DNA TGTGCCAGCAGCTCGACCGGGGGAACCGGTAACTATGGCTACACCTTC.

The rearrangement links TRBV4-3 to TRBJ1-4, with D possibly matching TRBD1 (5 bases). The ends were cut back, 1 base at V and 7 bases at J, with 13 bases in the middle. CDR1 is LGHNA, CDR2 YSLEER, per germline. The CDR3 spans 15 residues. CDR3 protein: CASSQVPTVPEKLFF. In DNA form, the CDR3 reads TGCGCCAGCAGCCAAGTACCGACAGTCCCTGAAAAACTGTTTTTT.

The chain recombines TRBV6-5 with TRBJ2-7; a possible D gene is TRBD1 (6 bases). Germline V gene data show CDR1 as MNHEY and CDR2 as SVGAGI. The CDR3 runs 14 residues. Trimming left V 5 bases short and J 7 bases short, with 18 bases between. CDR3 amino acids: CASSTLAGAGEQYF. CDR3 bases: TGTGCCAGCAGTACCCTGGCAGGGGCGGGTGAGCAGTACTTC.

V gene TRBV5-1 combines with J gene TRBJ1-1; no reliable D call. The length of the CDR3 is 14 residues. Looked up from germline, CDR1 is SGHRS and CDR2 is YFSETQ. The V end was cut by 0 bases, the J end by 2 bases, with 8 bases between. The chain's CDR3 is CASSLDTANTEAFF. CDR3 coding DNA: TGCGCCAGCAGCTTGGATACCGCCAACACTGAAGCTTTCTTT. Based on the CDR3 plus reference TRBV5-1 and TRBJ1-1, the full variable domain is KAGVTQTPRYLIKTRGQQVTLSCSPISGHRSVSWYQQTPGQGLQFLFEYFSETQRNKGNFPGRFSGRQFSNSRSEMNVSTLELGDSALYLCASSLDTANTEAFFGQGTRLTVV.

The chain carries TRBV18 and TRBJ1-6, with D possibly matching TRBD1 (5 bases). The germline CDR1 and CDR2 sequences are KGHSH and LQKENI. The CDR3 sequence is 15 residues long. The germline V and J ends were trimmed by 0 bases and 6 bases, with 9 bases remaining between them. The CDR3 DNA is TGTGCCAGCTCACCACCGGAGGGGCGTAATTCACCCCTCCACTTT. This sequence encodes CASSPPEGRNSPLHF.